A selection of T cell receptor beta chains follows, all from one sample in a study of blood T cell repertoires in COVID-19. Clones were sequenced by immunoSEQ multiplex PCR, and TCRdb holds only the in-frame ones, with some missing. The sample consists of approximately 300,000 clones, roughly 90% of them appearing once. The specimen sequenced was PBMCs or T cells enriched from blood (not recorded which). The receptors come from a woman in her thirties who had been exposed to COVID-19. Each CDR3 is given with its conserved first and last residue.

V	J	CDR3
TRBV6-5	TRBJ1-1	CASRYTGGTEAFF
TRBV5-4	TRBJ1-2	CASSVDRGFYYGYTF
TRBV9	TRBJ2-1	CASSLSGTSRVGQFF
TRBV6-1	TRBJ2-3	CASSEDSGGEADTQYF
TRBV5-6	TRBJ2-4	CASSLGGGRAKNIQYF
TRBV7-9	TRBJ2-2	CASSSTGGSAGELFF
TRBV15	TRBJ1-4	CATSREGGTNEKLFF
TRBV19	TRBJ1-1	CATEQGWSTEAFF
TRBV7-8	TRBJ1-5	CASSLRAGPRQQPQHF
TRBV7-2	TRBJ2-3	CASSLSLAGTSTDTQYF
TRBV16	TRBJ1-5	CASSQSRRSSYSNQPQHF
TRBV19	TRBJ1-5	CASSKQGAYQPQHF
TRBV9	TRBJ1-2	CASSQGTPLNGGYTF
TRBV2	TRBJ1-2	CASGDSRSYGYTF
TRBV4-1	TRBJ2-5	CASSQGPSGATQYF
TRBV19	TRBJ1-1	CASSMGEAGTEAFF
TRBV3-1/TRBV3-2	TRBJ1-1	CASSQARTGLNTEAFF
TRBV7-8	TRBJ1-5	CASSLREGAYSNQPQHF
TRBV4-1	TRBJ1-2	CASTFDRANYGYTF
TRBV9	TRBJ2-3	CASSVGRGSTDTQYF
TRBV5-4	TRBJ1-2	CASSLDSTNYGYTF
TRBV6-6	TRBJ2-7	CASSLRTGGFYEQYF
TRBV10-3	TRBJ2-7	CAISYRSGQSYEQYF
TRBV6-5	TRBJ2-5	CASSYYIRGRETQYF
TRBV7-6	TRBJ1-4	CASSPRPTGAHEKLFF
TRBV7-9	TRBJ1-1	CASSFGQGSTEAFF
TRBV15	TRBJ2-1	CATSREGGAPYNEQFF
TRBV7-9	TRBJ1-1	CASSTVEPEAFF
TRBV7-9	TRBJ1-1	CASSQRVKIGEAFF
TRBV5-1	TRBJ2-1	CASSFRGLNYNEQFF
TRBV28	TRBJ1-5	CASRVLGQLSNQPQHF
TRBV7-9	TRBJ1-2	CASSLEGAYGYTF
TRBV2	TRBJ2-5	CASKPRWLVQETQYF
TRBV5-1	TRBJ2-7	CASSPGTSGPYEQYF
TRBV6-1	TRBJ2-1	CASSEGNGTSGGIDEQFF
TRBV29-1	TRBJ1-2	CSAGEDLWGYTF
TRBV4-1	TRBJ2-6	CASSQERQGQASGANVLTF
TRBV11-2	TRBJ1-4	CASTPAWRGEKLFF
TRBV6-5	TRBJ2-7	CASSYSGRADHYEQYF
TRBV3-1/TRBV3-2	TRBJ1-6	CASSQMRQGSPLHF
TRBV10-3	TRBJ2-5	CAIGRTLRQQETQYF
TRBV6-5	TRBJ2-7	CASSYLDRPYEQYF
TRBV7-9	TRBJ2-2	CASSNGGANTGELFF
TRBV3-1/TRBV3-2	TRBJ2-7	CASSQDQFGGREQYF
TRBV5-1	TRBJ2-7	CASSPIGGARSYEQYF
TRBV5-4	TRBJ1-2	CASRRDRGTYGYTF
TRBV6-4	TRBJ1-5	CASSDNYRDRVYSNQPQHF
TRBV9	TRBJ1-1	CASSALQRAGEAFF
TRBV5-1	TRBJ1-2	CASSPDEGRDGYTF